What follows is one TCR beta chain and its context. Its antigen is unknown. Unmatched junction bases numbered 9, after V lost 8 bases and J lost 4 bases. The CDR3 is 15 amino acids. Germline lookup yields CDR1 SGDLS and CDR2 YYNGEE. The sample originates from a study of vaccination effects on CD4 cells after COVID-19. On the study more broadly: Post-vaccine sampling occurred a median 72 days after the second dose.

Peptide-pool stimulation followed by sequencing identified expanded antigen-specific CD4+ clonotypes in the ViraFEST assay. When more than 9 days of culture had elapsed, CD4+ T cells were isolated. Every participant took two doses of the BNT162b2 or mRNA-1273 vaccine. Half the medium was swapped for IL-2 medium on days 3 and 7. Sequencing was performed with immunoSEQ multiplex PCR; in TCRdb, only in-frame clones are kept and a portion is missing. The sample shows tens of thousands of clones, 65% to 75% of them seen only once. Study conclusions and caveats: At late timepoints after vaccination, vaccine- and infection-induced clones shrank markedly.

The sample was CD4+ T cells from PBMCs cultured with HCoV-229E spike peptides, taken after COVID-19 vaccination. The clonotype comes from a human donor who received a COVID-19 vaccine. V and J are TRBV9 and TRBJ2-1, with TRBD2 matching 10 bases. The CDR3, as DNA: TGTGCCAGTTCTGTGGCTAGCGGGGGATACAATGAGCAGTTCTTC. Amino acids: CASSVASGGYNEQFF.